This T cell receptor (beta chain) was sequenced for a study of blood T cell repertoires in COVID-19. Deletions cut 1 base from V and 5 bases from J, with 9 bases between. This CDR3 has 14 residues. From germline, CDR1 is LGHDT and CDR2 YNNKEL (reference sequence). The method was immunoSEQ multiplex PCR; TCRdb's version includes in-frame clones alone and lacks a portion of them. Of 150,000 to 200,000 clones in the sample, about 80% were seen once. Specimen: PBMCs or T cells enriched from blood (not recorded which). The chain uses TRBV3-1 (or the pseudogene TRBV3-2) and TRBJ1-5; D remains ambiguous. The sequence came from a man aged 50-60 years who had recovered from COVID-19. DNA for the CDR3: TGTGCCAGCAGCCAAGGAGCCGGGGATCAGCCCCAGCATTTT. As protein: CASSQGAGDQPQHF.